Listed below are T cell receptor beta chains from one sample, sequenced in a study of shared T cell receptors in the human thymus. The protocol was immunoSEQ multiplex PCR, while the TCRdb copy is restricted to in-frame clones and leaves out a portion. The sample lists about 380,000 clones, 85% to 95% occurring once. Input material: thymocytes. The receptors shown here come from a human donor. CDR3s include the opening cysteine and the closing phenylalanine or tryptophan. The order of the fields is V gene, J gene, D gene, clone size, CDR3 DNA, CDR3 protein. D genes are given only for firm matches. Clone size is given for some rows only: seen once, a few or many times, or a class if the clone is expanded.

v_call: TRBV30
j_call: TRBJ2-5
d_call: TRBD2
clone_size: .
cdr3_nt: TGTGCCTGGAGAGTTGCCGGGACTAGCATGGAGACCCAGTACTTC
cdr3_aa: CAWRVAGTSMETQYF

v_call: TRBV7-9
j_call: TRBJ2-7
d_call: .
clone_size: once
cdr3_nt: TGTGCCAGCAGCTTCCTATACCGGGACGGATTGGGTTACGAGCAGTACTTC
cdr3_aa: CASSFLYRDGLGYEQYF

v_call: TRBV10-2
j_call: TRBJ1-1
d_call: TRBD1
clone_size: .
cdr3_nt: TGCGCCAGCAGTGGGAATAGGGACAGGAGGAGGACTGAAGCTTTCTTT
cdr3_aa: CASSGNRDRRRTEAFF

v_call: TRBV29-1
j_call: TRBJ2-2
d_call: .
clone_size: .
cdr3_nt: TGCAGCGTTGTCTGCCAGGAGAACACCGGGGAGCTGTTTTTT
cdr3_aa: CSVVCQENTGELFF

v_call: TRBV7-9
j_call: TRBJ1-3
d_call: .
clone_size: .
cdr3_nt: TGTGCCAGCAGCTTAAGCAACTCTGGAAACACCATATATTTT
cdr3_aa: CASSLSNSGNTIYF

v_call: TRBV4-1
j_call: TRBJ2-1
d_call: TRBD2
clone_size: .
cdr3_nt: TGCGCCAGCAGCCCCCCCGCGGGACTAGCGGGAGGGGACTACAATGAGCAGTTCTTC
cdr3_aa: CASSPPAGLAGGDYNEQFF

v_call: TRBV6-6
j_call: TRBJ2-3
d_call: TRBD1
clone_size: .
cdr3_nt: TGTGCCAGCTTCCAGGGGGTGGGCACAGATACGCAGTATTTT
cdr3_aa: CASFQGVGTDTQYF

v_call: TRBV5-1
j_call: TRBJ2-4
d_call: TRBD2
clone_size: .
cdr3_nt: TGCGCCAGCAGCCCACTAGCGGGAGTAAGAAGTAGCAACATTCAGTACTTC
cdr3_aa: CASSPLAGVRSSNIQYF

v_call: TRBV25-1
j_call: TRBJ1-1
d_call: .
clone_size: .
cdr3_nt: TGTGCCAGCAGTGAAGGGGGGGGGCGTTTGAGCACTGAAGCTTTCTTT
cdr3_aa: CASSEGGGRLSTEAFF

v_call: TRBV6-1
j_call: TRBJ1-5
d_call: .
clone_size: .
cdr3_nt: TGTGCCAGCAGACACCTAGGGCAGCCCCAGCATTTT
cdr3_aa: CASRHLGQPQHF

v_call: TRBV11-2
j_call: TRBJ2-1
d_call: .
clone_size: once
cdr3_nt: TGTGCCAGCAGCTTATTTCCAGCAGGCTACAATGAGCAGTTCTTC
cdr3_aa: CASSLFPAGYNEQFF

v_call: TRBV9
j_call: TRBJ2-1
d_call: TRBD2
clone_size: .
cdr3_nt: TGTGCCAGCAGCTTAGGGAGACTAGCGGGTTACAATGAGCAGTTCTTC
cdr3_aa: CASSLGRLAGYNEQFF

v_call: TRBV11-2
j_call: TRBJ2-3
d_call: TRBD2
clone_size: .
cdr3_nt: TGTGCCAGCGCAAGAACTAGCGAAGATACGCAGTATTTT
cdr3_aa: CASARTSEDTQYF

v_call: TRBV5-1
j_call: TRBJ2-7
d_call: TRBD2
clone_size: .
cdr3_nt: TGCGCCAGCAGCTGCCCCCTAGCGGGAGACCCCTACGAGCAGTACTTC
cdr3_aa: CASSCPLAGDPYEQYF

v_call: TRBV30
j_call: TRBJ2-2
d_call: .
clone_size: .
cdr3_nt: TGTGCCTGGGGTGGTGGGAGGGACAAGACCAACACCGGGGAGCTGTTTTTT
cdr3_aa: CAWGGGRDKTNTGELFF

v_call: TRBV28
j_call: TRBJ2-1
d_call: .
clone_size: .
cdr3_nt: TGTGCCAGCAGTTCATTCTCCGGATTTCATGAGCAGTTCTTC
cdr3_aa: CASSSFSGFHEQFF

v_call: TRBV27
j_call: TRBJ1-5
d_call: .
clone_size: .
cdr3_nt: TGTGCCAGCAGTGTGGAGGGGAATCAGCCCCAGCATTTT
cdr3_aa: CASSVEGNQPQHF

v_call: TRBV6-5
j_call: TRBJ2-1
d_call: TRBD1
clone_size: .
cdr3_nt: TGTGCCAGCAGAGACAGGGGGCACGCGAAGGATGAGCAGTTCTTC
cdr3_aa: CASRDRGHAKDEQFF

v_call: TRBV5-1
j_call: TRBJ2-5
d_call: TRBD1
clone_size: .
cdr3_nt: TGCGCCAGCAGCTTGTATGGGACAGAAGAGACCCAGTACTTC
cdr3_aa: CASSLYGTEETQYF

v_call: TRBV7-6
j_call: TRBJ2-6
d_call: .
clone_size: .
cdr3_nt: TGTGCCAGCAGCTCCGGTAAGACTGGGGCCAACGTCCTGACTTTC
cdr3_aa: CASSSGKTGANVLTF

v_call: TRBV4-3
j_call: TRBJ2-7
d_call: .
clone_size: once
cdr3_nt: TGCGCCAGCAGCCAAGATCGTGGAGTTTCCTACGAGCAGTACTTC
cdr3_aa: CASSQDRGVSYEQYF

v_call: TRBV4-1
j_call: TRBJ2-1
d_call: TRBD2
clone_size: .
cdr3_nt: TGCGCCAGCAGCCATCCCACTAGCGGGAGGGCCCTTGAGCAGTTCTTC
cdr3_aa: CASSHPTSGRALEQFF